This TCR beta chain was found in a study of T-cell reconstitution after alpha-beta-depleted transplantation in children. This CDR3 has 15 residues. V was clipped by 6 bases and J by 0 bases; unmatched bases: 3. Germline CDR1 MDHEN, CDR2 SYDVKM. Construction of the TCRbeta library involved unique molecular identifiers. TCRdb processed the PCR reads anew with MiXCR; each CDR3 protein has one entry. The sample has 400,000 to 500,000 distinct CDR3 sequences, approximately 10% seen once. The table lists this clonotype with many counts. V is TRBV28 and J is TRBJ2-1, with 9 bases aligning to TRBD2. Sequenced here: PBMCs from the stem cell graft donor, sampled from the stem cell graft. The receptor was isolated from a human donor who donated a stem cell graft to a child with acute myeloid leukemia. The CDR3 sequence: CASSDSGSSYNEQFF. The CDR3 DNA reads TGTGCCAGCAGCGATAGCGGGAGCTCCTACAATGAGCAGTTCTTC.